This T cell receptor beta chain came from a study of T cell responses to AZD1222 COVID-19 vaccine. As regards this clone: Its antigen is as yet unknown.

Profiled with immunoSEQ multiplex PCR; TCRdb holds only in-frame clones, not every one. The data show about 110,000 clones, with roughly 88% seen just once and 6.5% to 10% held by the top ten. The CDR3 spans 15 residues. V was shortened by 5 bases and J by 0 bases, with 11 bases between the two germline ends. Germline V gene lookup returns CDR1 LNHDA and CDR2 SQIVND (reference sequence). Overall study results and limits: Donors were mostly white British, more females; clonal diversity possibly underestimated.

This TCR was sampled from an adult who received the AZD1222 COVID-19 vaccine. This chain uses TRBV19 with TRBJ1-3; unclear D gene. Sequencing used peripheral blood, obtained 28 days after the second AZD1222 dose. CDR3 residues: CASSLEGISGNTIYF. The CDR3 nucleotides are TGTGCCAGTAGTTTGGAAGGGATCTCTGGAAACACCATATATTTT.